The source of this TCR beta chain is a study of lymphopenia after photon versus proton radiotherapy. Data came from immunoSEQ multiplex PCR; TCRdb stores just in-frame clones and leaves some out. The sample gives some 15,000 clones, 82% of which show up once; roughly 29% is in the top ten. Study observations and caveats: A bigger post-nadir fall in TCR diversity correlated inversely with survival time in deceased patients. Better survival with proton therapy was suggested as possible, not demonstrated. After the lymphocyte nadir, photon-treated repertoires showed oligoclonal expansion, especially of CD8+ Temra cells. Proton therapy kept repertoires fairly stable, unlike photons, which gained effector/memory cells.

From germline, CDR1 is LNHDA and CDR2 SQIVND (reference sequence). CDR3 length equals 12 residues. Trimming took 0 bases from V and 13 from J, leaving 10 bases between them. Note on this clone: Its target is not known.

This clonotype was obtained from a man aged 45-60 years with gastric cancer. V is TRBV19 and J is TRBJ2-1, with D unclear. The sample here was peripheral blood, taken from a patient treated with photon-based radiotherapy. The CDR3 is CASSIDLGLQFF. In nucleotides, the CDR3 is TGTGCCAGTAGTATAGATCTAGGGCTACAGTTCTTC.